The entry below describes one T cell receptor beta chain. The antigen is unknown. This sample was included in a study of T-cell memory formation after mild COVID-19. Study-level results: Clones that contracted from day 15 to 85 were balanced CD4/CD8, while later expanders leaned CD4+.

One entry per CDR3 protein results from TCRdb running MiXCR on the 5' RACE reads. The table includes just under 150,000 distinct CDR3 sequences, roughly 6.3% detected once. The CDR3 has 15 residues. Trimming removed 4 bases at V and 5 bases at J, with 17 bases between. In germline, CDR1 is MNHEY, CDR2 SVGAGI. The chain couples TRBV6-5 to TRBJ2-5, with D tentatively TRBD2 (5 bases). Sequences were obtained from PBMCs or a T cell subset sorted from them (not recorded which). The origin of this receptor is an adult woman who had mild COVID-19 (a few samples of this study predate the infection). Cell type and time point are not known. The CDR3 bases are TGTGCCAGCAGTTCCGACCGGAGCCCGGGGGAGACCCAGTACTTC. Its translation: CASSSDRSPGETQYF.